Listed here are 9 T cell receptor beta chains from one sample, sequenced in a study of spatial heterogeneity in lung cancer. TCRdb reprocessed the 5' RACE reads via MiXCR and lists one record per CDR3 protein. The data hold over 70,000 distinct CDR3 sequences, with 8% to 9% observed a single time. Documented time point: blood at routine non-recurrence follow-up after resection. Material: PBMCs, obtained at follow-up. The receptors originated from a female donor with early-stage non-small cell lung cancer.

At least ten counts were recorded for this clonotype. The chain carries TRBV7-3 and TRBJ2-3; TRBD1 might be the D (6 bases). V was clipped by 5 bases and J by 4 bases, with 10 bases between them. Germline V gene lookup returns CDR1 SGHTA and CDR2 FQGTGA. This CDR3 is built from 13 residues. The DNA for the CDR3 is TGTGCCAGCAGCCGAACAGGGCCAGATACGCAGTATTTT. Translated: CASSRTGPDTQYF. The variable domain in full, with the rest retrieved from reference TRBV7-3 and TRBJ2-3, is GAGVSQTPSNKVTEKGKYVELRCDPISGHTALYWYRQSLGQGPEFLIYFQGTGAADDSGLPNDRFFAVRPEGSVSTLKIQRTERGDSAVYLCASSRTGPDTQYFGPGTRLTVL.

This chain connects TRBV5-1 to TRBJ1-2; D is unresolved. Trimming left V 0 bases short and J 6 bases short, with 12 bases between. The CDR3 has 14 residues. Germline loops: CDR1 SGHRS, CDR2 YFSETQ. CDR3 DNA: TGCGCCAGCAGCTTGGGCGCCACCCTGGATGGCTACACCTTC. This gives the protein CASSLGATLDGYTF. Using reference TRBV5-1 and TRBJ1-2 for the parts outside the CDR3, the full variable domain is KAGVTQTPRYLIKTRGQQVTLSCSPISGHRSVSWYQQTPGQGLQFLFEYFSETQRNKGNFPGRFSGRQFSNSRSEMNVSTLELGDSALYLCASSLGATLDGYTFGSGTRLTVV.

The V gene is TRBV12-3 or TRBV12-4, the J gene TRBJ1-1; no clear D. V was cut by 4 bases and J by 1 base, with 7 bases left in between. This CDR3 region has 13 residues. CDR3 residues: CASSSMRNTEAFF. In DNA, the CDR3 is TGTGCCAGCAGTTCCATGAGGAACACTGAAGCTTTCTTT.

The chain's CDR3 is CASILGESTGELFF. The CDR3 DNA follows: TGCGCCAGCATCTTAGGCGAGAGCACCGGGGAGCTGTTTTTT. The chain uses TRBV5-1 and TRBJ2-2; D uncertain. Germline lookup yields CDR1 SGHRS and CDR2 YFSETQ. The ends were cut back, 6 bases at V and 4 bases at J, with 13 bases in the middle. This CDR3 spans 14 amino acids.

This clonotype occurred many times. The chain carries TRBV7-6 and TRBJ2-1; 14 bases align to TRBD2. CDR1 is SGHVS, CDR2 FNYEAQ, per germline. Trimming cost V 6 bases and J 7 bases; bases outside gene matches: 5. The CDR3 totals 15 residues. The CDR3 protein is CASSLGLAGENEQFF. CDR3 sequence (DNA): TGTGCCAGCAGTTTGGGACTAGCGGGAGAAAATGAGCAGTTCTTC. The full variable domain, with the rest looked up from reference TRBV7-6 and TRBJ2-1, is GAGVSQSPRYKVTKRGQDVALRCDPISGHVSLYWYRQALGQGPEFLTYFNYEAQQDKSGLPNDRFSAERPEGSISTLTIQRTEQRDSAMYRCASSLGLAGENEQFFGPGTRLTVL.

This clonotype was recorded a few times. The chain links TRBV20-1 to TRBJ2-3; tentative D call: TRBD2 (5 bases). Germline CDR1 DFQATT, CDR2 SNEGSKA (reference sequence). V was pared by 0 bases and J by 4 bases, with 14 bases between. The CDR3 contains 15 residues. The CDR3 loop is CSARDHEGEADTQYF. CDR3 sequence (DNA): TGCAGTGCTAGAGATCACGAGGGAGAGGCAGATACGCAGTATTTT.

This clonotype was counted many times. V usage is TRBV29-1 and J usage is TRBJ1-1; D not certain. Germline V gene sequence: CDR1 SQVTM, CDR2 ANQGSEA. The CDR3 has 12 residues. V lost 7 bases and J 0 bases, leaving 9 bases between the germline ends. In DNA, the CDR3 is TGCAGCGCCGGAGGGCTGAACACTGAAGCTTTCTTT. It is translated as CSAGGLNTEAFF.

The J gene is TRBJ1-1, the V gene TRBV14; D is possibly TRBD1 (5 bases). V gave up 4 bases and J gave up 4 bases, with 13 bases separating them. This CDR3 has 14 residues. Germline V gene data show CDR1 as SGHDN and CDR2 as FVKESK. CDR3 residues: CASSRGTVTTEAFF. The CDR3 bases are TGTGCCAGCAGCCGGGGGACCGTGACCACTGAAGCTTTCTTT.

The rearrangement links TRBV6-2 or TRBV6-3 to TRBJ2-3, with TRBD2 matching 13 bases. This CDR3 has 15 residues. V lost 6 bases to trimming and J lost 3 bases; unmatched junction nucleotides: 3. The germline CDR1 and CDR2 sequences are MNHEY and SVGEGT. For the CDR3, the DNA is TGTGCCAGCAGGGGACTAGCGGGACGGACAGATACGCAGTATTTT. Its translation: CASRGLAGRTDTQYF.